Sequencing of this TCR beta chain was carried out in a study of graft-versus-host responses after intestinal transplantation (dated by TCRdb to the early 2020s). Regarding the study in general: Multivisceral, liver-intestinal, or isolated intestinal transplants were received by the recipients. All recipients received anti-thymocyte globulin induction followed by maintenance tacrolimus and steroids for around 3 years. After intestinal transplantation, graft-versus-host and host-versus-graft alloreactive T cell clones in the graft, circulation and bone marrow were tracked using bulk TCR-beta CDR3 sequencing. To identify alloreactive clones, pre-transplant mixed lymphocyte reaction products were sequenced and compared with unstimulated pre-transplant donor and recipient T cells. A cohort of about two dozen intestinal transplant recipients, including one retransplant, was enrolled, and 3 patients lacking pretransplant specimens were excluded. Donor T cell macrochimerism was defined as a peak of at least 4% donor T cells among recipient peripheral blood mononuclear cells. Rather than going through the commercial service, samples from a few later patients were sequenced in-house on an Illumina MiSeq and processed with MiXCR.

Receptors were amplified or captured by the immunoSEQ multiplex PCR assay. In most patients, genomic DNA was isolated using the Qiagen DNeasy Blood and Tissue Kit and sent frozen to Adaptive Biotechnologies for TCR sequencing. High-throughput TCR-beta CDR3 sequencing of genomic DNA from most patients was performed by Adaptive Biotechnologies. Under the source paper's analysis protocol: Adaptive's ImmunoSEQ software was the source of the TCR sequencing data for 15 to 20 patients, while a few other patients were processed with MiXCR and VDJtools. To correct CD4 versus CD8 sorting errors, any sequence found in both subsets at a frequency ratio below 5:1 was removed. CDR3 nucleotide sequences shared between donor and recipient were removed because the origin of such sequences could not be assigned. To be classed as alloreactive, a clone needed at least 2-fold expansion over unstimulated cells and a minimum CFSE-low frequency of 0.002% (template counts) or 0.001% (read counts). Clones were considered mappable if detected in sequenced pre-transplant spleen, lymph node, or MLR CFSE-low populations of the donor or recipient. Cumulative frequency of alloreactive clones was calculated as a percentage of all sequences weighted by copy number. Drawn from immuneACCESS, this table holds only the in-frame rearrangements with V and J called that TCRdb kept. Clones are partly lost; checked studies trace under half to an unresolved V gene and leave the rest unexplained. That table furnishes V, J and clone size, whereas the DNA furnished D and trimming. Recorded for this sample are over 55,000 clones; around 82% of them occurred a single time. The ten biggest clones cover 0.35% to 0.4% of the sample.

This specimen's time point label, per the study, means: cells obtained before transplantation from donor or recipient. CD3+CD4+ and CD3+CD8+ populations were FACS-sorted from unstimulated pre-transplant donor and recipient cells taken from spleen or lymph nodes. Beyond this particular receptor, the publication reports: High GvH to HvG T cell clonal ratios were observed in the allografts of patients with donor T cell macrochimerism. GvH clones turned up in recipient bone marrow, with some appearing earlier in ileal mucosa or blood, a pattern consistent with an intestinal mucosal origin. The relatively low number and heterogeneity of intestinal transplant patients limited the conclusions. Early after transplant, peak levels of circulating GvH clones were found to be associated with declines in HvG clones.

In the case of this clone: The antigen it binds to is not known. Per-base qualities were not stored, and no clone one base away is much larger.

The CDR3 sequence holds 16 residues, the cysteine and valine included. Just the 48-base CDR3 DNA is kept, in frame starting at base 1. Cut back by 0 bases and 2 bases, the V and J ends lie 14 bases apart. CDR1 and CDR2 are drawn from the germline V gene (reference sequence): WNHNN, SYGVQD. The sample here was unstimulated CD4+ T cells sorted from spleen or lymph node cells, taken before transplant. The V gene is TRBV10-1 and the J gene is TRBJ2-7; TRBD2 could be the D gene, as 5 bases match. This TCR came from a human donor who was the organ donor for an intestinal transplant. In nucleotide form, the sequence is TGCGCCAGCAGTGAGTCGAGAGGGAAGGGCACCTACGAGCAGTACGTC. This is translated as CASSESRGKGTYEQYV.